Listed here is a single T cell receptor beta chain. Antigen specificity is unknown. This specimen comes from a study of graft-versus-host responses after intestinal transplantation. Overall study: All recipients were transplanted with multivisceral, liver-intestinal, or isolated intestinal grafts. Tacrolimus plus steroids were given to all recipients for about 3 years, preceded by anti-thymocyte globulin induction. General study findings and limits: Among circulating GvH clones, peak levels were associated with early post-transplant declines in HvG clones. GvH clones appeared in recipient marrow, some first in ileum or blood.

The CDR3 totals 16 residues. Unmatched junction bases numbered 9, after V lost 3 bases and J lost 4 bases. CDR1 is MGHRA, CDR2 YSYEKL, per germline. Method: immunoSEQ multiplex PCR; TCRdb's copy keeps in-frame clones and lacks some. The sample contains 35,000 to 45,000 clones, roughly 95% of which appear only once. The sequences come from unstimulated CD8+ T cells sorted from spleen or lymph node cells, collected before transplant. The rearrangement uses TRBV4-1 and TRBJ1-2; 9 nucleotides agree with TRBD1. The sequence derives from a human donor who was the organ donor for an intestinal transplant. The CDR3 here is CASSQEWGQGFYGYTF. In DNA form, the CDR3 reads TGCGCCAGCAGCCAGGAGTGGGGACAGGGATTCTATGGCTACACCTTC.